This is a list of T cell receptor beta chains from one sample in a study of cytomegalovirus exposure and HLA in healthy donors. Sequencing used immunoSEQ multiplex PCR; TCRdb keeps in-frame clones, though not all of them. The table lists approximately 130,000 clones, 80% to 90% of them singletons. The specimen sequenced was PBMCs. All receptors derive from a young woman in good health and CMV-seronegative. Each CDR3 is given with its conserved first and last residue.

>TRBJ1-6|TRBV9
CASSGDQSSYNSPLHF
>TRBJ2-1|TRBV7-2
CASSLRGWEQFF
>TRBJ2-5|TRBV28
CASSLPPSTGKETQYF
>TRBJ2-7|TRBV28
CASSTAGTEGYEQYF
>TRBJ2-4|TRBV28
CASSSRNFGFSRKNIQYF
>TRBJ1-1|TRBV18
CASSRMTGTTNTEAFF
>TRBJ2-7|TRBV10-1
CASRPKRGEQYF
>TRBJ2-1|TRBV5-1
CASSLSRYGLNEQFF
>TRBJ1-3|TRBV18
CASSPGSITGNTIYF
>TRBJ2-5|TRBV5-1
CASGRGVQETQYF
>TRBJ2-7|TRBV5-1
CASSLGPGQGAAQYF
>TRBJ1-2|TRBV28
CASSSTGTNYGYTF
>TRBJ2-1|TRBV4-1
CASRLEVAGGLDEQFF
>TRBJ2-3|TRBV28
CASSKTSGRMLDTQYF
>TRBJ2-5|TRBV7-2
CASSFLRETQYF
>TRBJ2-1|TRBV4-3
CASSQAGYNEQFF
>TRBJ1-6|TRBV10-3
CAIARDKNGSPLHF